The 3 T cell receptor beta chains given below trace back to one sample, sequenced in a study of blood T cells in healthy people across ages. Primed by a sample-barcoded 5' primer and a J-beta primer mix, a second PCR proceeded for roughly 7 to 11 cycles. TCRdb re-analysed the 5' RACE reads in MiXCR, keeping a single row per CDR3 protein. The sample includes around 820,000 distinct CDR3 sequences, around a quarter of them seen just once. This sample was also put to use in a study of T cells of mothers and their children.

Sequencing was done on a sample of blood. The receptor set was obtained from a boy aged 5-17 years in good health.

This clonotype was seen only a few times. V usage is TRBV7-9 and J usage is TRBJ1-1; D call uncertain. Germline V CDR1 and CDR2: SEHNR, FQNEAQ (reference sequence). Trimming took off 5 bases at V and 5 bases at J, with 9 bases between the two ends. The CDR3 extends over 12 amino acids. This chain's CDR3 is CASSPKVTEAFF. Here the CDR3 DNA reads TGTGCCAGCAGCCCAAAGGTGACTGAAGCTTTCTTT. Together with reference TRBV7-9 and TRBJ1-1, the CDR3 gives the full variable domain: DTGVSQNPRHKITKRGQNVTFRCDPISEHNRLYWYRQTLGQGPEFLTYFQNEAQLEKSRLLSDRFSAERPKGSFSTLEIQRTEQGDSAMYLCASSPKVTEAFFGQGTRLTVV.

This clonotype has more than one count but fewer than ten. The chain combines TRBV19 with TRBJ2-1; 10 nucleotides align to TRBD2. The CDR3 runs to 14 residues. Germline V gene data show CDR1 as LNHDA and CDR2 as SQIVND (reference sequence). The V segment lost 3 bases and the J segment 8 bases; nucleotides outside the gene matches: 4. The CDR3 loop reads CASSIASGSYEQFF. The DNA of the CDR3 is TGTGCCAGTAGTATTGCTAGCGGGAGCTATGAGCAGTTCTTC.

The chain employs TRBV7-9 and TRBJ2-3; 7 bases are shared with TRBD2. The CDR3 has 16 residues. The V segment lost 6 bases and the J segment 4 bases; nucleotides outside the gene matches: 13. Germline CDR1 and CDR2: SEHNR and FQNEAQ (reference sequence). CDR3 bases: TGTGCCAGCAGTTATGCCGGGGGGTCAGTTCCAGATACGCAGTATTTT. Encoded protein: CASSYAGGSVPDTQYF.